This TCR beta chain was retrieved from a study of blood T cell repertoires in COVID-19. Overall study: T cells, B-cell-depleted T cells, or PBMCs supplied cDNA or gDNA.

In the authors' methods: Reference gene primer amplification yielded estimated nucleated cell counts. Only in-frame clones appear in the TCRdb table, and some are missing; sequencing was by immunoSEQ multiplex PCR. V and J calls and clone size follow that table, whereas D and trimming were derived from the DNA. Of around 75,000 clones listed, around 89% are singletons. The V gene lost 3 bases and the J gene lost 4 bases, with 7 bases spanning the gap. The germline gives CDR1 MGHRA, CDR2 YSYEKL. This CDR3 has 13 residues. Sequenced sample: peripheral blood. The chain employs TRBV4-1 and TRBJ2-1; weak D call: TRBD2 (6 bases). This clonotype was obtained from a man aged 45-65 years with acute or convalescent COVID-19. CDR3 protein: CASSHSGYNEQFF. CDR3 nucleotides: TGCGCCAGCAGCCATAGCGGTTACAATGAGCAGTTCTTC.